This T cell receptor beta chain was sequenced during a study of cytomegalovirus exposure and HLA in healthy donors. At the level of the study: Of some 410 genotyped donors, about 80% grouped in the Caucasian-associated ancestry cluster. Findings of the study overall: The classifier was said to identify cytomegalovirus status with high specificity and sensitivity. Researchers reported in a later analysis that a missense DCLRE1C variant was tied to TCR beta V- and J-gene trimming. Other equally common chains were less clonally expanded than HLA-associated TCR beta chains, a later analysis showed.

Details on this clone: Its specificity is unknown.

60 Vbeta and 13 Jbeta primers were used in PCR. Profiled with immunoSEQ multiplex PCR; TCRdb holds only in-frame clones, not every one. The table records fewer than 200,000 clones, roughly 70% of them present only once. Unmatched junction bases numbered 8, after V lost 5 bases and J lost 2 bases. Germline V gene sequence: CDR1 SNHLY, CDR2 FYNNEI. The CDR3 has 15 amino acids. The chain combines TRBV2 with TRBJ2-7; 8 bases are a match to TRBD2. The receptor's source is a girl under 18 in good health and CMV-seronegative. The sequenced material came from PBMCs. The CDR3 here is CASSFARGVPYEQYF. CDR3 DNA sequence: TGTGCCAGCAGTTTCGCGCGGGGGGTCCCCTACGAGCAGTACTTC.